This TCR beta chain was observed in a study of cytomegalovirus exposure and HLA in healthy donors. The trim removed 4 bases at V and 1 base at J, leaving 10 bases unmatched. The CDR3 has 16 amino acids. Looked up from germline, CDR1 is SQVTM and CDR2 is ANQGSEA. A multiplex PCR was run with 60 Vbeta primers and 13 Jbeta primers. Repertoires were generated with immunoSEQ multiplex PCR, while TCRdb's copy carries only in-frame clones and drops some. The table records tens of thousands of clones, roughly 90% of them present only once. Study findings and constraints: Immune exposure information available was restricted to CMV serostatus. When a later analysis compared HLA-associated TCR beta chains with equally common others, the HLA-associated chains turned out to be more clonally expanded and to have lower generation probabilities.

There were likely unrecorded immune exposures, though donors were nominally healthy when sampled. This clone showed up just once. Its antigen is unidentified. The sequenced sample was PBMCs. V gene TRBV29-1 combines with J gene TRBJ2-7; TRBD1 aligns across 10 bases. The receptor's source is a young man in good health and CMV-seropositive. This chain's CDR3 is CSVGDRGLGGSYEQYF. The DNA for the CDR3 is TGCAGCGTTGGAGACAGGGGGCTTGGGGGTTCCTACGAGCAGTACTTC.